These T cell receptor beta chains were read from a single sample in a study of blood T cells in healthy people across ages. TCRdb independently ran MiXCR on the 5' RACE reads; one entry per CDR3 protein. The sample yields around 800,000 distinct CDR3 sequences, around half seen once. The source material was blood. The receptor set was obtained from an older man in good health. Both conserved end residues are part of each CDR3. The D gene is left open where the match is weak. Size is stated for part of the rows, as once, few or many counts, or as a class when the clone is expanded.

d_gene: NA
v_gene: TRBV29-1
abundance: many
j_gene: TRBJ2-7
CDR3nt: TGCAGCGTGGGGGTAGGTCCTCTCTACGAGCAGTACTTC
CDR3aa: CSVGVGPLYEQYF

d_gene: NA
v_gene: TRBV20-1
abundance: few
j_gene: TRBJ2-7
CDR3nt: TGCAGTGCTAGTATTACTCTGGCTATCCCCTACGAGCAGTACTTC
CDR3aa: CSASITLAIPYEQYF

d_gene: NA
v_gene: TRBV5-1
abundance: few
j_gene: TRBJ2-5
CDR3nt: TGCGCCAGCAGCTTTGGCGACAGGGGCAGCGGGACTGGAGAGACCCAGTACTTC
CDR3aa: CASSFGDRGSGTGETQYF

d_gene: NA
v_gene: TRBV9
abundance: few
j_gene: TRBJ2-3
CDR3nt: TGTGCCAGCAGCGTAGCCCACGACGGAGATACGCAGTATTTT
CDR3aa: CASSVAHDGDTQYF

d_gene: NA
v_gene: TRBV29-1
abundance: few
j_gene: TRBJ2-1
CDR3nt: TGCAGCGCCTCGGCAGTCTACAATGAGCAGTTCTTC
CDR3aa: CSASAVYNEQFF

d_gene: NA
v_gene: TRBV5-1
abundance: NA
j_gene: TRBJ2-5
CDR3nt: TGCGCCAGCAGCTTGGGGGGAGGGGGGAACTACAATGAGCAGTACTTC
CDR3aa: CASSLGGGGNYNEQYF

d_gene: TRBD1
v_gene: TRBV20-1
abundance: few
j_gene: TRBJ2-5
CDR3nt: TGCAGTGCTAGGTCAGGGGGCAAAGAGACCCAGTACTTC
CDR3aa: CSARSGGKETQYF

d_gene: NA
v_gene: TRBV5-1
abundance: NA
j_gene: TRBJ2-1
CDR3nt: TGCGCCAGCAGCTTGACAGTTCATGAGCAGTTCTTC
CDR3aa: CASSLTVHEQFF

d_gene: TRBD2
v_gene: TRBV10-3
abundance: once
j_gene: TRBJ2-1
CDR3nt: TGTGCCATCGGGGGACTAGCGGGTTACAATGGGCAGTTCTTC
CDR3aa: CAIGGLAGYNGQFF

d_gene: TRBD2
v_gene: TRBV9
abundance: NA
j_gene: TRBJ2-2
CDR3nt: TGTGCCAGCAAACCCGGGAGGGCAGGCGGGGAGCTGTTTTTT
CDR3aa: CASKPGRAGGELFF

d_gene: NA
v_gene: TRBV6-1
abundance: NA
j_gene: TRBJ1-1
CDR3nt: TGTGCCAGCAGTGAAGGGACAGAAGCTTTCTTT
CDR3aa: CASSEGTEAFF

d_gene: NA
v_gene: TRBV27
abundance: few
j_gene: TRBJ1-1
CDR3nt: TGTGCCAGCAGCCTACAGGGACACAACACTGAAGCTTTCTTT
CDR3aa: CASSLQGHNTEAFF

d_gene: NA
v_gene: TRBV7-2
abundance: NA
j_gene: TRBJ1-5
CDR3nt: TGTGCCAGCAGCCCCTCTGACAATCAGCCCCAGCATTTT
CDR3aa: CASSPSDNQPQHF

d_gene: TRBD2
v_gene: TRBV10-1
abundance: NA
j_gene: TRBJ2-5
CDR3nt: TGCGCCAGCAGTGGAAGCGGGGGCTTGGAGACCCAGTACTTC
CDR3aa: CASSGSGGLETQYF

d_gene: TRBD2
v_gene: TRBV12-3/TRBV12-4
abundance: NA
j_gene: TRBJ2-5
CDR3nt: TGTGCCAGCAGTCCCGCACTAGCGGTAGAGACCCAGTACTTC
CDR3aa: CASSPALAVETQYF

d_gene: NA
v_gene: TRBV18
abundance: once
j_gene: TRBJ2-1
CDR3nt: TGTGCCAGCTCAATCCGGGAGTCCCATGAGCAGTTCTTC
CDR3aa: CASSIRESHEQFF

d_gene: NA
v_gene: TRBV28
abundance: few
j_gene: TRBJ1-2
CDR3nt: TGTGCCAGCAGTGCCCACAGGGAGATAGGTGGCTACACCTTC
CDR3aa: CASSAHREIGGYTF

d_gene: NA
v_gene: TRBV7-9
abundance: few
j_gene: TRBJ2-5
CDR3nt: TGTGCCAGCAGCGTAAACAGAGGAGAGACCCAGTACTTC
CDR3aa: CASSVNRGETQYF

d_gene: TRBD1
v_gene: TRBV12-3/TRBV12-4
abundance: few
j_gene: TRBJ2-7
CDR3nt: TGTGCCAGCGGGATCCAGGGACAGGGCTACGAGCAGTACTTC
CDR3aa: CASGIQGQGYEQYF

d_gene: NA
v_gene: TRBV10-3
abundance: many
j_gene: TRBJ2-1
CDR3nt: TGTGCCATCAGTGATTTCCTCTTCGATGAGCAGTTCTTC
CDR3aa: CAISDFLFDEQFF